The clone carrying this T cell receptor (beta chain) has only a few counts. Its antigen remains unknown. Regions amplified from RNA transcripts were the TCR beta CDR3 regions. HTBI primers were the set used in a first-round RT-PCR of the TCR CDR3. TCRdb recomputed calls from the multiplex PCR reads with MiXCR, one row per CDR3 protein. Of about 600,000 distinct CDR3 sequences in the sample, more than 13% were seen once. The CDR3 spans 15 residues. Germline CDR1 and CDR2: SGDLS and YYNGEE. V lost 3 bases and J 5 bases, leaving 17 bases between the germline ends. These data belong to a study of T cells in Graves' hyperthyroidism and ophthalmopathy. Study-wide results and limits: Progression to ophthalmopathy was predicted a median of approximately 6.4 months early.

This TCR came from a woman aged 18-30 years with Graves' ophthalmopathy. The chain links TRBV9 to TRBJ2-5, with D perhaps TRBD1 or TRBD2 (6 bases each). The sample consisted of blood. CDR3 residues: CASSGLDGGRETQYF. The CDR3 DNA follows: TGTGCCAGCAGCGGCTTGGACGGGGGCAGGGAGACCCAGTACTTC.